One sample yielded the 32 T cell receptor beta chains listed below, sequenced in a study of OX40 agonist ivuxolimab in advanced cancers. This table comes from immunoSEQ multiplex PCR, and its TCRdb copy is limited to in-frame clones, with some not included. The sample records some 74,000 clones, roughly 86% being singletons. The starting material was CD4+ or CD8+ T cells sorted from blood, obtained in a trial of the OX40 agonist ivuxolimab. These TCRs come from an adult with an advanced solid tumor such as melanoma, head and neck, liver or kidney cancer.

This clone was recorded once. The V gene is TRBV6-5, the J gene TRBJ1-1; D uncertain. V was clipped by 6 bases and J by 5 bases, with 19 bases between them. The germline V gene has CDR1 MNHEY and CDR2 SVGAGI. The CDR3 extends over 15 amino acids. CDR3 coding DNA: TGTGCCAGCAGGATGTTGGTAGGTGATCGGACTGAAGCTTTCTTT. It encodes CASRMLVGDRTEAFF.

This rearrangement joins TRBV5-4 to TRBJ2-2; 10 nucleotides agree with TRBD2. This CDR3 contains 16 residues. Germline lookup yields CDR1 SGHNT and CDR2 YYREEE (reference sequence). With 4 bases clipped from V and 3 bases from J, the junction kept 6 bases outside the gene matches. Here the CDR3 reads CASSRTGTSDTGELFF. CDR3 nucleotides: TGTGCCAGCAGCCGAACCGGGACTAGCGACACCGGGGAGCTGTTTTTT.

The V and J genes are TRBV7-9 and TRBJ2-1; D not resolved. V was cut by 1 base and J by 7 bases, with 5 bases left in between. The CDR3 covers 12 residues. Per germline, CDR1 SEHNR and CDR2 FQNEAQ (reference sequence). For the CDR3, the DNA is TGTGCCAGCAGCTTAGTTACTAATGAGCAGTTCTTC. Protein: CASSLVTNEQFF.

V is TRBV14 and J is TRBJ2-2, with 8 bases that match TRBD1. Per the germline V gene, CDR1 is SGHDN and CDR2 is FVKESK. The CDR3 runs to 18 residues. With V trimmed by 4 bases and J by 0 bases, 10 bases remained unmatched. CDR3 coding DNA: TGTGCCAGCAGCCCCAGGGGCAGGGGGCCTGCGAACACCGGGGAGCTGTTTTTT. Translating gives CASSPRGRGPANTGELFF.

This sequence joins TRBV18 and TRBJ1-1, with a possible D match to TRBD1 (5 bases). The germline CDR1 and CDR2 sequences are KGHSH and LQKENI. This CDR3 is 14 amino acids long. V lost 3 bases, J lost 5 bases, and 13 bases lay in between. The CDR3 is CASSPDISGTEAFF. The DNA of the CDR3 is TGTGCCAGCTCACCGGACATCTCCGGAACTGAAGCTTTCTTT.

This sequence joins TRBV6-1 and TRBJ2-1, with D uncertain. Germline V gives CDR1 MNHNS, CDR2 SASEGT. The CDR3 is 14 residues long. Trimming stripped 4 bases from V and 7 bases from J, with 14 bases between. In DNA form, the CDR3 reads TGTGCCAGCAGTGGTGGGCAGAGCAGGAATGAGCAGTTCTTC. Translating gives CASSGGQSRNEQFF.

The V call is TRBV19, the J call TRBJ2-7; tentative D call: TRBD2 (5 bases). The CDR3 sequence is 13 residues long. V lost 5 bases and J lost 7, with 15 bases in between. Per the germline V gene, CDR1 is LNHDA and CDR2 is SQIVND (reference sequence). The CDR3 nucleotides read TGTGCCAGTAGTCCCCTGGACTCGGGGGAGCAGTACTTC. It codes for CASSPLDSGEQYF.

The V gene is TRBV5-5, the J gene TRBJ1-2; D perhaps matches TRBD1 (6 bases). The germline CDR1 and CDR2 sequences are SGHKS and YYEKEE (reference sequence). CDR3 size: 14 residues. V shed 4 bases and J shed 8 bases, with 18 bases lying between them. Here the CDR3 DNA reads TGTGCCAGCAGCCAGGATACAGGGATATGGGGCTACACCTTC. This translates into CASSQDTGIWGYTF.

This chain links TRBV5-6 with TRBJ1-2; 10 bases agree with TRBD1. Germline trimming cut 0 bases from V and 6 bases from J; bases unmatched to any gene: 2. Looked up from germline, CDR1 is SGHDT and CDR2 is YYEEEE. The CDR3 length is 14 residues. The CDR3 region is CASSLGQGANGYTF. The DNA of the CDR3 is TGTGCCAGCAGCTTGGGACAGGGGGCGAATGGCTACACCTTC. The variable domain in full, with the rest retrieved from reference TRBV5-6 and TRBJ1-2, is DAGVTQSPTHLIKTRGQQVTLRCSPKSGHDTVSWYQQALGQGPQFIFQYYEEEERQRGNFPDRFSGHQFPNYSSELNVNALLLGDSALYLCASSLGQGANGYTFGSGTRLTVV.

The CDR3: CASSRLASYNEQFF. The CDR3 region has the DNA TGTGCCAGCAGCCGACTAGCCTCCTACAATGAGCAGTTCTTC. The chain joins TRBV27 to TRBJ2-1; 7 bases fit TRBD2. This CDR3 is built from 14 residues. Trimming at V came to 6 bases and at J to 0 bases, leaving 2 bases not matched to a gene. The V gene's germline CDR1 is MNHEY and CDR2 SMNVEV (reference sequence).

The chain carries TRBV11-1 and TRBJ2-7, with a tentative D call TRBD1 (5 bases). This CDR3 is 15 amino acids long. Germline V CDR1 and CDR2: SGHAT, FQDESV (reference sequence). With 1 base removed from V and 2 bases from J, the gap between germline ends came to 12 bases. CDR3 in amino acids: CASSLEQENPYEQYF. The CDR3 DNA reads TGTGCCAGCAGCTTAGAACAGGAAAACCCCTACGAGCAGTACTTC.

This clone was observed a single time. At one boundary the junction diverges from the germline segment, which might be a read error. The same CDR3 can be traced to other DNA sequences in this sample. The chain recombines TRBV14 with TRBJ1-1; tentatively, D is TRBD1 (6 bases). CDR3 size: 20 residues. The germline V gene has CDR1 SGHDN and CDR2 FVKESK. The CDR3 protein is CASSQERGDSWRGRNTEAFF. DNA of the CDR3: TGTGCCAGCAGTCAAGAAAGGGGGGACTCGTGGAGGGGAAGGAACACTGAAGCTTTCTTT.

This clone is a singleton in its sample. J is TRBJ2-1 and V is TRBV2, with D perhaps matching TRBD1 (5 bases). CDR1 is SNHLY, CDR2 FYNNEI, per germline. The CDR3 extends over 11 amino acids. Trimming shortened V by 3 bases and J by 8 bases, and 5 bases separated the two germline ends. This chain's CDR3 is CASSDRDEQFF. The CDR3 nucleotides read TGTGCCAGCAGTGACAGGGATGAGCAGTTCTTC.

The chain joins TRBV4-1 to TRBJ2-5, with D perhaps matching TRBD1 (6 bases). Trimming took off 2 bases at V and 5 bases at J, with 12 bases between the two ends. The CDR3 contains 14 residues. Germline CDR1 reads MGHRA; CDR2 reads YSYEKL. This chain's CDR3 is CASSQSNRGETQYF. DNA of the CDR3: TGCGCCAGCAGCCAATCGAATAGGGGGGAGACCCAGTACTTC.

The CDR3: CAIKAIPSAHTDTQYF. The CDR3 coding sequence is TGTGCCATCAAAGCGATCCCCTCGGCCCACACAGATACGCAGTATTTT. The genes are TRBV10-3 and TRBJ2-3; D ambiguous. Between the trimmed V and J ends, which lost 7 bases and 2 bases, there was a span of 19 bases. The CDR3 length is 16 residues. The germline V gene encodes CDR1 ENHRY and CDR2 SYGVKD.

The chain employs TRBV5-1 and TRBJ2-5, with a weak D call TRBD2 (6 bases). Germline V CDR1 and CDR2: SGHRS, YFSETQ. The CDR3 runs 15 residues. V was shortened by 4 bases and J by 4 bases, with 17 bases between the two germline ends. CDR3 sequence reads: CASSASLTRGETQYF. The CDR3 bases are TGCGCCAGCAGCGCTTCCCTGACTAGGGGAGAGACCCAGTACTTC.

V gene TRBV4-3 combines with J gene TRBJ1-1; no clear D. CDR1 and CDR2 from the germline V gene are LGHNA and YSLEER. This CDR3 is built from 11 residues. The V gene lost 0 bases and the J gene lost 11 bases, with 7 bases spanning the gap. This CDR3 is CASSQDGEAFF. DNA for the CDR3: TGCGCCAGCAGCCAAGACGGGGAGGCTTTCTTT.

V is TRBV7-6 and J is TRBJ2-5, with 8 bases matching TRBD1. Per germline, CDR1 SGHVS and CDR2 FNYEAQ. Trimming removed 5 bases from V and 5 bases from J; junction bases left unmatched: 7. The CDR3 loop spans 14 amino acids. CDR3 protein: CASSGTGKSETQYF. The CDR3 nucleotides read TGTGCCAGCAGCGGGACAGGAAAGTCGGAGACCCAGTACTTC.

V usage is TRBV2 and J usage is TRBJ1-1; no definite D call. Germline CDR1 and CDR2: SNHLY and FYNNEI. This CDR3 comprises 13 residues. Trimming cost V 7 bases and J 0 bases, with 9 bases left between them. The CDR3 nucleotides are TGTGCCAGCAACGGAAGGCTGAACACTGAAGCTTTCTTT. Its translation: CASNGRLNTEAFF.

This clone occurred a few times. V gene TRBV19 combines with J gene TRBJ1-5; D gene unclear. The CDR3 sequence is 14 residues long. Germline V gene data show CDR1 as LNHDA and CDR2 as SQIVND (reference sequence). Trimming took off 3 bases at V and 0 bases at J, with 6 bases between the two ends. The CDR3 spells CASSISYSNQPQHF. CDR3 sequence (DNA): TGTGCCAGTAGTATCAGTTATAGCAATCAGCCCCAGCATTTT.

This clone was detected once. The chain combines TRBV11-2 with TRBJ1-5; the D is unclear. The CDR3 covers 15 residues. The V end was cut by 4 bases, the J end by 1 base, with 11 bases between. Germline CDR1 SGHAT, CDR2 FQNNGV. The CDR3 DNA reads TGTGCCAGCAGCTCGGACGGCCCGAGCAATCAGCCCCAGCATTTT. Its protein product is CASSSDGPSNQPQHF.

Written as DNA, the CDR3 is TGTGCCTGGAGTAGGCTAGAAAAACTGTTTTTT. This encodes CAWSRLEKLFF. The gene calls are TRBV30 and TRBJ1-4; no clear D. The CDR3 loop spans 11 amino acids. Trimming cost V 2 bases and J 8 bases, with 6 bases left between them. Germline CDR1 and CDR2: GTSNPN and SVGIG (reference sequence).

The V and J genes are TRBV4-1 and TRBJ2-1; D may match TRBD1 or TRBD2 (5 bases each). CDR3 length equals 12 residues. Germline V CDR1 and CDR2: MGHRA, YSYEKL. The V end was cut by 4 bases, the J end by 7 bases, with 8 bases between. The CDR3 region is CASSRWGNEQFF. DNA for the CDR3: TGCGCCAGCAGCCGCTGGGGGAATGAGCAGTTCTTC.

The chain links TRBV6-6 to TRBJ2-7; 11 bases line up with TRBD2. The ends lost 4 bases at V and 7 bases at J; junction bases unmatched: 9. CDR1 MNHNY and CDR2 SVGAGI come from the germline V gene (reference sequence). CDR3 length equals 15 residues. The CDR3 DNA reads TGTGCCAGCAGTTCCCAGGGGCTAGCGGGAGGTGAGCAGTACTTC. This codes for CASSSQGLAGGEQYF.

The chain uses TRBV30 and TRBJ1-5; tentatively, D is TRBD1 (5 bases). The CDR3 has 13 amino acids. V lost 1 base to trimming and J lost 6 bases, with 10 bases between them. Germline V gene lookup returns CDR1 GTSNPN and CDR2 SVGIG (reference sequence). CDR3 bases: TGTGCCTGGAGTGGCCAGGGAGGTCAGCCCCAGCATTTT. Its protein is CAWSGQGGQPQHF.

To note about this clone: At one end, the junction sequence differs from germline, possibly due to a read error. The chain has TRBV5-1 and TRBJ2-1; unclear D gene. In germline, CDR1 is SGHRS, CDR2 YFSETQ. The CDR3 runs to 14 residues. Here the CDR3 reads CASRLGSTPNEQFF. As DNA, the CDR3 is TGCGCCAGCAGATTGGGCAGCACCCCTAATGAGCAGTTCTTC.

The J gene is TRBJ2-7, the V gene TRBV9, with 9 bases matching TRBD1. Germline loops: CDR1 SGDLS, CDR2 YYNGEE. J was trimmed by 0 bases and V by 2 bases; bases with no gene match: 9. The CDR3 contains 17 residues. The CDR3 DNA follows: TGTGCCAGCAGCGTTAGGCCTCCGGGACAGGGCTCCTACGAGCAGTACTTC. Protein product: CASSVRPPGQGSYEQYF.

The chain uses TRBV6-6 and TRBJ1-2; 9 nucleotides line up with TRBD1. J gave up 4 bases and V 0 bases, and 0 bases lay outside the gene matches. The CDR3 sequence is 14 residues long. Per germline, CDR1 MNHNY and CDR2 SVGAGI (reference sequence). This chain's CDR3 is CASSYSDRGYGYTF. The CDR3 DNA reads TGTGCCAGCAGTTACTCGGACAGGGGCTATGGCTACACCTTC.

This chain uses TRBV7-3 with TRBJ1-1, with D hard to call. This CDR3 region has 15 residues. Germline V lookup: CDR1 SGHTA, CDR2 FQGTGA. V shed 2 bases and J shed 5 bases, with 15 bases lying between them. The CDR3 loop is CASSLGTRGGTEAFF. CDR3 in DNA: TGTGCCAGCAGCTTAGGAACCCGGGGTGGGACTGAAGCTTTCTTT. Full variable domain (missing parts from reference TRBV7-3 and TRBJ1-1): GAGVSQTPSNKVTEKGKYVELRCDPISGHTALYWYRQSLGQGPEFLIYFQGTGAADDSGLPNDRFFAVRPEGSVSTLKIQRTERGDSAVYLCASSLGTRGGTEAFFGQGTRLTVV.

The rearrangement links TRBV6-1 to TRBJ1-5; D call uncertain. Germline V CDR1 and CDR2: MNHNS, SASEGT. V was cut by 4 bases and J by 0 bases, with 4 bases left in between. This CDR3 spans 13 amino acids. The CDR3 DNA reads TGTGCCAGCAGTGGGAATAGCAATCAGCCCCAGCATTTT. It specifies CASSGNSNQPQHF.

This chain connects TRBV5-1 to TRBJ2-1, with D perhaps matching TRBD2 (6 bases). The ends were cut back, 5 bases at V and 3 bases at J, with 12 bases in the middle. From germline, CDR1 is SGHRS and CDR2 YFSETQ. The CDR3 covers 14 residues. The DNA for the CDR3 is TGCGCCAGCAGGGCGAGCGGGCTCTACAATGAGCAGTTCTTC. Translated, it gives CASRASGLYNEQFF.

This chain links TRBV5-4 with TRBJ2-2, with 7 positions matching TRBD2. V lost 5 bases, J lost 4 bases, and 5 bases stayed unmatched. The CDR3 extends over 14 amino acids. Per the germline V gene, CDR1 is SGHNT and CDR2 is YYREEE (reference sequence). CDR3 sequence reads: CASRGAGPTGELFF. CDR3 in DNA: TGTGCCAGCAGGGGAGCGGGACCCACCGGGGAGCTGTTTTTT.